The clone carrying this T cell receptor beta chain was counted at least ten times. V was clipped by 6 bases and J by 5 bases, with 10 bases between them. This CDR3 has 12 amino acids. The data are from a study of blood T cells in healthy people across ages. The second PCR ran roughly 6 to 12 cycles with a sample-barcoded 5' primer and J-beta primers. MiXCR was run by TCRdb on the 5' RACE reads, yielding one entry per CDR3 protein. This table has about 1,600,000 distinct CDR3 sequences, 42% appearing once. The source of this sequence is a woman aged 18-30 years in good health. This rearrangement joins TRBV12-3 or TRBV12-4 to TRBJ2-5, with a possible D match to TRBD1 (6 bases). The specimen sequenced was blood. The CDR3 sequence: CASSLTGETQYF. CDR3 coding DNA: TGTGCCAGCAGCCTCACAGGGGAGACCCAGTACTTC.